This T cell receptor (beta chain) was documented in a study of PD-L1 blockade in urothelial cancer. Looking at the study overall: Blood yielded a median of roughly 140,000 T cells per sample. Study-wide results and limits: For durable-benefit patients, tumor-associated blood clones expanded more at 3 weeks.

Notes on this clone: Its antigen is not identified.

Some clones are missing from TCRdb's copy, which holds only in-frame ones; the method was immunoSEQ multiplex PCR. The sample lists approximately 39,000 clones; around 88% were seen once. Germline values: CDR1 SEHNR, CDR2 FQNEAQ (reference sequence). The CDR3 runs 14 residues. The V end was cut by 5 bases, the J end by 6 bases, with 14 bases between. This sequence was found in a man aged 55 to 70 with urothelial cancer. Sequenced material: PBMCs, taken around atezolizumab (anti-PD-L1) treatment. The chain combines TRBV7-9 with TRBJ2-4, with D tentatively TRBD1 (6 bases). CDR3 in amino acids: CASSPGGQRNIQYF. The DNA of the CDR3 is TGTGCCAGCAGCCCGGGTGGACAGAGAAACATTCAGTACTTC.